The sequence of this TCR beta chain was determined in a study of blood T cell repertoires in COVID-19. Study-wide background: The origin of the acute and convalescent COVID-19 samples was the United States, Italy and Spain.

The CDR3 sequence is 15 residues long. Trimming shortened V by 3 bases and J by 0 bases, and 12 bases separated the two germline ends. Looked up from germline, CDR1 is GTSNPN and CDR2 is SVGIG (reference sequence). Sequencing was performed with immunoSEQ multiplex PCR; in TCRdb, only in-frame clones are kept and a portion is missing. The sample lists about 370,000 clones, 85% to 90% occurring once. V and J are TRBV30 and TRBJ1-5; the D is unclear. Specimen: PBMCs or T cells enriched from blood (not recorded which). This clonotype was obtained from a man in his late teens or twenties who had recovered from COVID-19. The CDR3 nucleotides read TGTGCCTGGAGCCTTGGCCTGTATAGCAATCAGCCCCAGCATTTT. Its translation is CAWSLGLYSNQPQHF.